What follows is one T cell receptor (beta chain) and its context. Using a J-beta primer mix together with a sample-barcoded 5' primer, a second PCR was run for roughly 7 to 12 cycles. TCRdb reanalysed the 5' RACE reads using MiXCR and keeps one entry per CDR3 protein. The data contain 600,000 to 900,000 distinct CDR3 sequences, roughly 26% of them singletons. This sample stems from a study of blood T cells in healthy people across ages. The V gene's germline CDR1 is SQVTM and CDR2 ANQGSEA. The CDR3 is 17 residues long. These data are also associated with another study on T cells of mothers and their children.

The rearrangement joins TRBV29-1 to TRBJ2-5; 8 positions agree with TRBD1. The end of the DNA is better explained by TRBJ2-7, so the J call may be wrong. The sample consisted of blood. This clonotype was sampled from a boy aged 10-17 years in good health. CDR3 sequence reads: CSVNPWGQEAGLDEQYF. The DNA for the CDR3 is TGCAGCGTCAATCCATGGGGACAGGAAGCTGGCCTGGACGAGCAGTACTTC.